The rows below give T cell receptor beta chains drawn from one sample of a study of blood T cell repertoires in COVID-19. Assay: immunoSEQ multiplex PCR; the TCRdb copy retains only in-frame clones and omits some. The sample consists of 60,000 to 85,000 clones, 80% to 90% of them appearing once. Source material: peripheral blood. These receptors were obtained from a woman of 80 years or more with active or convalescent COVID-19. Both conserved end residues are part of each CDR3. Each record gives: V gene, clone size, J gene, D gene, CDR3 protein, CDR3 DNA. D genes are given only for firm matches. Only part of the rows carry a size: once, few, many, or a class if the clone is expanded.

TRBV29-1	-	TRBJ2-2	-	CSVAAGDPANTGELFF	TGCAGCGTTGCGGCAGGGGATCCCGCGAACACCGGGGAGCTGTTTTTT
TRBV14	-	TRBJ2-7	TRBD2	CASRGDYLAPQYF	TGTGCCAGCCGGGGGGACTACCTAGCCCCGCAGTACTTC
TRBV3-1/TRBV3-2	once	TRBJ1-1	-	CASSPGSNTEAFF	TGTGCCAGCAGCCCAGGCTCGAACACTGAAGCTTTCTTT
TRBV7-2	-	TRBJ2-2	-	CASSLQGTGELFF	TGTGCCAGCAGCTTACAGGGAACCGGGGAGCTGTTTTTT
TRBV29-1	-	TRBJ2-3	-	CSVESGTDTQYF	TGCAGCGTTGAATCGGGCACAGATACGCAGTATTTT
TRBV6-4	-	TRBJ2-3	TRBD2	CASSVDSGSTDTQYF	TGTGCCAGCAGTGTTGATAGCGGGAGCACAGATACGCAGTATTTT
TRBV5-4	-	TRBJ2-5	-	CASSRGSEETQYF	TGTGCCAGCAGCAGGGGTAGTGAAGAGACCCAGTACTTC
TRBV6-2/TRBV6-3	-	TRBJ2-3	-	CASSSRLPDTQYF	TGTGCCAGCAGCTCTAGGTTGCCAGATACGCAGTATTTT
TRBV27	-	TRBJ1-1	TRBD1	CASSPTGRITEAFF	TGTGCCAGCAGTCCGACAGGGAGGATTACTGAAGCTTTCTTT
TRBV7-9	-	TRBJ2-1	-	CASSLEAGAEREQFF	TGTGCCAGCAGCTTAGAGGCGGGGGCGGAAAGGGAGCAGTTCTTC
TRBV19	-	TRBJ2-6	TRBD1	CASTLRTGKGSGANVLTF	TGTGCCAGTACCCTACGGACAGGGAAAGGCTCTGGGGCCAACGTCCTGACTTTC
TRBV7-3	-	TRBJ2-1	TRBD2	CASSLMASGREQFF	TGTGCCAGCAGCTTAATGGCTAGCGGGAGAGAGCAGTTCTTC
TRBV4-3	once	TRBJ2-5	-	CASSQDPRAETQYF	TGCGCCAGCAGCCAAGATCCCAGAGCGGAGACCCAGTACTTC
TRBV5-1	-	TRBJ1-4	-	CASSLVPGGSEKLFF	TGCGCCAGCAGCTTGGTGCCGGGGGGAAGTGAAAAACTGTTTTTT
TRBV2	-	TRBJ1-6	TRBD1	CASQPDRAYSPLHF	TGTGCCAGCCAACCAGACAGGGCCTATTCACCCCTCCACTTT
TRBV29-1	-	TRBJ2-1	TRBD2	CSVEGTSGGYNEQFF	TGCAGCGTTGAAGGGACTAGCGGGGGGTACAATGAGCAGTTCTTC
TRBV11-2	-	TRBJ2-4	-	CASSSRTGRVAKNIQYF	TGTGCCAGCAGCTCCCGGACAGGGAGGGTGGCCAAAAACATTCAGTACTTC
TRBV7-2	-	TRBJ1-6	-	CASSFFLGPHTDSPLHF	TGTGCCAGCAGCTTTTTTCTTGGGCCACATACCGATTCACCCCTCCACTTT
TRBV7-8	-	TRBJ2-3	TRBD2	CASSQWTSGGGEDTQYF	TGTGCCAGCAGCCAATGGACTAGCGGGGGAGGTGAAGATACGCAGTATTTT
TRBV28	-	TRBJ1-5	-	CASSSLTGGRQPQHF	TGTGCCAGCAGTTCCTTGACAGGCGGTAGGCAGCCCCAGCATTTT
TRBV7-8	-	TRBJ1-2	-	CASNPGGNYGYTF	TGTGCCAGCAACCCCGGAGGAAACTATGGCTACACCTTC
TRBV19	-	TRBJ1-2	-	CASSTTGYGGYTF	TGTGCCAGTAGTACCACAGGCTATGGAGGCTACACCTTC
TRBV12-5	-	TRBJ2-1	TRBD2	CASGLFVVGGNEQFF	TGTGCTAGTGGTTTGTTCGTAGTGGGGGGGAATGAGCAGTTCTTC
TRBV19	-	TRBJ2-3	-	CASSIRYRDTDTQYF	TGTGCCAGTAGTATAAGGTACAGGGACACAGATACGCAGTATTTT
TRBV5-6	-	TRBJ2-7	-	CASSFQGSSSYEQYF	TGTGCCAGCAGCTTTCAGGGCTCCAGCTCCTACGAGCAGTACTTC
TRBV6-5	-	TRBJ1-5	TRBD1	CATRTGVNQPQHF	TGTGCCACCAGGACAGGAGTCAATCAGCCCCAGCATTTT
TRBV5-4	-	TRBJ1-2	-	CASSQKPNYGYTF	TGTGCCAGCAGTCAGAAACCTAACTATGGCTACACCTTC
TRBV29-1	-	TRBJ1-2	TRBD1	CSVRQGGNYGYTF	TGCAGCGTTCGGCAGGGGGGTAACTATGGCTACACCTTC
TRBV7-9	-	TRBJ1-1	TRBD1	CASSPRQGSEAFF	TGTGCCAGCAGCCCTAGACAGGGGAGTGAAGCTTTCTTT
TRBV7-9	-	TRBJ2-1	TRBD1	CASSLGLGQTYNEQFF	TGTGCCAGCAGCTTAGGGTTGGGACAGACCTACAATGAGCAGTTCTTC
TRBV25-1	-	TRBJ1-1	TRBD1	CASWGTGWGEAFF	TGTGCCAGCTGGGGGACAGGGTGGGGTGAAGCTTTCTTT
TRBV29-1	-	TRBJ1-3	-	CSGDSGNTIYF	TGCAGCGGAGATTCTGGAAACACCATATATTTT
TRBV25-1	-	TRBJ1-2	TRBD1	CASSLRQGTGYTF	TGTGCCAGCAGTCTTCGACAGGGAACTGGCTACACCTTC
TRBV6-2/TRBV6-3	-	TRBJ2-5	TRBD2	CASSPAGTSGYGRGETQYF	TGTGCCAGCAGCCCCGCAGGGACTAGCGGATATGGGCGGGGTGAGACCCAGTACTTC
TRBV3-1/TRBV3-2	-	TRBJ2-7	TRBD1	CASSSRDRGSEQYF	TGTGCCAGCAGCAGCCGGGACAGGGGTTCCGAGCAGTACTTC
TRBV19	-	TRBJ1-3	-	CASSPRTVKSFFSGNTIYF	TGTGCCAGTAGCCCTAGGACAGTCAAGTCCTTCTTCTCTGGAAACACCATATATTTT
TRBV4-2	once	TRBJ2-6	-	CASSQDPWGRDGANVLTF	TGTGCCAGCAGCCAAGATCCATGGGGGCGAGATGGGGCCAACGTCCTGACTTTC
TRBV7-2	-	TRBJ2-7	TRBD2	CASSSSLREGIQQYF	TGTGCCAGCAGCTCGTCATTGCGGGAGGGCATACAGCAGTACTTC
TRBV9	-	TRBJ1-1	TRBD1	CASSVATGRTEAFF	TGTGCCAGCAGCGTAGCGACAGGGAGGACTGAAGCTTTCTTT
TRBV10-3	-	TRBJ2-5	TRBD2	CAISETRSSGGGETQYF	TGTGCCATCAGTGAGACGCGAAGCTCGGGGGGGGGAGAGACCCAGTACTTC
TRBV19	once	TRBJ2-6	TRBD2	CASSLLKAGVGANVLTF	TGTGCCAGTAGTCTCCTAAAGGCGGGAGTTGGGGCCAACGTCCTGACTTTC
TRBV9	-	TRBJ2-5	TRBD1	CASSAPGGLETQYF	TGTGCCAGCAGCGCCCCAGGGGGCTTAGAGACCCAGTACTTC
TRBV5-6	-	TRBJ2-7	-	CASSLGATSSYEQYF	TGTGCCAGCAGCTTGGGGGCCACTAGCTCCTACGAGCAGTACTTC
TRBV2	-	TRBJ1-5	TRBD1	CASNARDRSQPQHF	TGTGCCAGCAACGCCCGGGACAGGTCGCAGCCCCAGCATTTT
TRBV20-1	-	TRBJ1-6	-	CSASVSSSYNSPLHF	TGCAGTGCTAGTGTGTCGAGCTCCTATAATTCACCCCTCCACTTT
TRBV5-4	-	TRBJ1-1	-	CASSLVGLTNTEAFF	TGTGCCAGCAGCTTGGTGGGACTGACGAACACTGAAGCTTTCTTT
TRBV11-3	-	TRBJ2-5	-	CASSITSYVETQYF	TGTGCCAGCAGCATTACTAGTTACGTTGAGACCCAGTACTTC
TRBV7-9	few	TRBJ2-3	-	CASSLGPSALRGTQYF	TGTGCCAGCAGCTTAGGTCCTAGTGCTTTACGGGGGACGCAGTATTTT
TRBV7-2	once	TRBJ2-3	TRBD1	CASINHRDSEITDTQYF	TGTGCCAGCATCAATCACCGGGACAGCGAAATCACAGATACGCAGTATTTT
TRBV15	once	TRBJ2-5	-	CATSRDLGQGKETQYF	TGTGCCACCAGCAGAGATTTGGGGCAGGGTAAAGAGACCCAGTACTTC
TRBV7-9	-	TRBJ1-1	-	CASSLQFNTEAFF	TGTGCCAGCAGCTTACAGTTTAACACTGAAGCTTTCTTT
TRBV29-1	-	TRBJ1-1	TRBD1	CSVPPGQGFTEAFF	TGCAGCGTCCCCCCGGGACAGGGGTTCACTGAAGCTTTCTTT
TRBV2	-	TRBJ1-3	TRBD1	CASSPQGQGGNTIYF	TGTGCCAGCAGCCCACAGGGGCAAGGAGGAAACACCATATATTTT